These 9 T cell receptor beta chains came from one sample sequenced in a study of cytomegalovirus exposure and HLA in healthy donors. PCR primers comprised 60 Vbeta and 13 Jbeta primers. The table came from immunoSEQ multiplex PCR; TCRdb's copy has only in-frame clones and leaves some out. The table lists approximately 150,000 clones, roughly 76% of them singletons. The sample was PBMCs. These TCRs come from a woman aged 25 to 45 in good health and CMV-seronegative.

The chain's CDR3 is CASSIDRMNTEAFF. The CDR3 DNA follows: TGTGCCAGCAGCATAGACAGAATGAACACTGAAGCTTTCTTT. V is TRBV7-3 and J is TRBJ1-1; D may be TRBD1 (5 bases). Looked up from germline, CDR1 is SGHTA and CDR2 is FQGTGA. With 5 bases removed from V and 0 bases from J, the gap between germline ends came to 10 bases. CDR3 size: 14 residues. Based on the CDR3 plus reference TRBV7-3 and TRBJ1-1, the full variable domain is GAGVSQTPSNKVTEKGKYVELRCDPISGHTALYWYRQSLGQGPEFLIYFQGTGAADDSGLPNDRFFAVRPEGSVSTLKIQRTERGDSAVYLCASSIDRMNTEAFFGQGTRLTVV.

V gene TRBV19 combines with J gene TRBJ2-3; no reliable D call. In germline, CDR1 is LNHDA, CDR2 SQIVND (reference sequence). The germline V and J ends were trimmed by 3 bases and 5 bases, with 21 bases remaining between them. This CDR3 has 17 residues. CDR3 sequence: CASSIYPRQLTRDTQYF. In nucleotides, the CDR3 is TGTGCCAGTAGTATTTATCCCCGTCAGCTGACAAGAGATACGCAGTATTTT.

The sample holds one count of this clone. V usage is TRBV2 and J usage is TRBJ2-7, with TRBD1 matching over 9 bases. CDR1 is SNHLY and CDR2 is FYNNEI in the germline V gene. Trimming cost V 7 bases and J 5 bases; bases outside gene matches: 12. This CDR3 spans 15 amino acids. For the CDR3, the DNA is TGTGCCAGCATCCGTATGGGACAGGGTGAAAACGAGCAGTACTTC. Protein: CASIRMGQGENEQYF. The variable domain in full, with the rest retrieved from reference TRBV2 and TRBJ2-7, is EPEVTQTPSHQVTQMGQEVILRCVPISNHLYFYWYRQILGQKVEFLVSFYNNEISEKSEIFDDQFSVERPDGSNFTLKIRSTKLEDSAMYFCASIRMGQGENEQYFGPGTRLTVT.

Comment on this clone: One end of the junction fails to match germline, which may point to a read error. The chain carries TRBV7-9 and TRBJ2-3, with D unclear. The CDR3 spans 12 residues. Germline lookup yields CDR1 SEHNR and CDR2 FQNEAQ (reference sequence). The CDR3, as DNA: TGTTCCAGCAGCCTAATTGCAGATACGCAGTATTTT. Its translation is CSSSLIADTQYF.

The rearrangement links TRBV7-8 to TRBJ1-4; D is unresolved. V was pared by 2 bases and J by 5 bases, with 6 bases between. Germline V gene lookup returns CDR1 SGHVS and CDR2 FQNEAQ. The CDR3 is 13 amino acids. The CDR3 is CASSLPANEKLFF. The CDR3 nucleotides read TGTGCCAGCAGCTTACCCGCGAATGAAAAACTGTTTTTT. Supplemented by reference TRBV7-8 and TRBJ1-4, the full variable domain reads GAGVSQSPRYKVAKRGQDVALRCDPISGHVSLFWYQQALGQGPEFLTYFQNEAQLDKSGLPSDRFFAERPEGSVSTLKIQRTQQEDSAVYLCASSLPANEKLFFGSGTQLSVL.

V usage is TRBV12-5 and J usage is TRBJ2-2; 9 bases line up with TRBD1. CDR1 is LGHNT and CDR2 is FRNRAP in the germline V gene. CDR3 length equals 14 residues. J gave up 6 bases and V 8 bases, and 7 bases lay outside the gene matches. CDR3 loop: CASWGTGRPGELFF. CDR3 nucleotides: TGTGCTAGTTGGGGGACAGGGCGCCCCGGGGAGCTGTTTTTT.

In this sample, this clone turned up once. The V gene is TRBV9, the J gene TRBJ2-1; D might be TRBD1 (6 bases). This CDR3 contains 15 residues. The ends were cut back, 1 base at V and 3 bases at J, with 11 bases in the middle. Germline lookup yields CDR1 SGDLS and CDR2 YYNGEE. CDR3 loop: CASSVNRVRYNEQFF. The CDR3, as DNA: TGTGCCAGCAGCGTAAACAGGGTCCGCTACAATGAGCAGTTCTTC. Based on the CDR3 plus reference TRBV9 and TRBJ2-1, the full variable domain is DSGVTQTPKHLITATGQRVTLRCSPRSGDLSVYWYQQSLDQGLQFLIQYYNGEERAKGNILERFSAQQFPDLHSELNLSSLELGDSALYFCASSVNRVRYNEQFFGPGTRLTVL.

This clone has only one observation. DNA of the CDR3: TGCAGCGTGGCGTCTAGCGGGAGCTCAGATACGCAGTATTTT. Amino acids: CSVASSGSSDTQYF. The rearrangement joins TRBV29-1 to TRBJ2-3; 10 bases fit TRBD2. Per germline, CDR1 SQVTM and CDR2 ANQGSEA. This CDR3 has 14 amino acids. V lost 6 bases, J lost 4 bases, and 7 bases stayed unmatched.

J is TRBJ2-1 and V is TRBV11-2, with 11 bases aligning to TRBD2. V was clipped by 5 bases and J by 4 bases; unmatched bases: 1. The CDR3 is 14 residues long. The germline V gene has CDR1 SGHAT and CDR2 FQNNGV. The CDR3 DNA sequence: TGTGCCAGCAGCCTAGCGGGGGGATACAATGAGCAGTTCTTC. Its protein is CASSLAGGYNEQFF.